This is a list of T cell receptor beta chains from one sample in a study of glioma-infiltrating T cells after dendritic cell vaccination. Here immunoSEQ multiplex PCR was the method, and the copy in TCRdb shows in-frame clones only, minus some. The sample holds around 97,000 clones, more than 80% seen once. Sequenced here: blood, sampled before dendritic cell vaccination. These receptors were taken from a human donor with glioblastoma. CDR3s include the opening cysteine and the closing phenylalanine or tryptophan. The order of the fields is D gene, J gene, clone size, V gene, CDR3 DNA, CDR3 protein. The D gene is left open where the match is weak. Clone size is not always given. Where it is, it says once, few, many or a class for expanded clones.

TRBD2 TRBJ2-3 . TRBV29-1 TGCAGCGTCCTGACTAGCGGGGGACCGGGTACGCAGTATTTT CSVLTSGGPGTQYF
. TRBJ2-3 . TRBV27 TGTGCCAGCAGTTTCTGGAGGGGCTCTAGCACAGATACGCAGTATTTT CASSFWRGSSTDTQYF
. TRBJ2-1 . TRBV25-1 TGTGCCAGCAGTGCCAGGGGGGCCTACAATGAGCAGTTCTTC CASSARGAYNEQFF
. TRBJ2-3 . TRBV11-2 TGTGCCAGCAGCTTTGGAGGAGATACGCAGTATTTT CASSFGGDTQYF
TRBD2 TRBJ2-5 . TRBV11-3 TGTGCCAGCAGCCAGGGACTAGCGGGCGAGGAGACCCAGTACTTC CASSQGLAGEETQYF
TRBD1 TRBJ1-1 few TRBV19 TGTGCCAGTAGTTCACAGGGGAACAAAGCTTTCTTT CASSSQGNKAFF
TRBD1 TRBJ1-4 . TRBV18 TGTGCCAGCTCAGTTCAGACAGGGAGTAATGAAAAACTGTTTTTT CASSVQTGSNEKLFF
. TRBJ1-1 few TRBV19 TGTGCCAGTAGTATACCCTACGGGGGGCACACTGAAGCTTTCTTT CASSIPYGGHTEAFF
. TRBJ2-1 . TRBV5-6 TGTGCCAGCAGCTTGGCCGGGTTACCAAGCTCCTACAATGAGCAGTTCTTC CASSLAGLPSSYNEQFF
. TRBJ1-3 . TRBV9 TGTGCCAGCAGTCCAAGAACCGGGAACACCATATATTTT CASSPRTGNTIYF
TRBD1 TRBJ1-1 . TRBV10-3 TGTGCCATCAGTGATAAGTACAGGGGGCTATTTGAAGCTTTCTTT CAISDKYRGLFEAFF
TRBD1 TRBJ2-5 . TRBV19 TGTGCCAGTAGTATTGACAGGGGACAAGAGACCCAGTACTTC CASSIDRGQETQYF
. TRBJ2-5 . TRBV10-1 TGCGCCAGCAGTGAGTCATGGACAGCAACAGAGACCCAGTACTTC CASSESWTATETQYF
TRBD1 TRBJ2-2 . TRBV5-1 TGCGCCAGCAGCTCGGACAGGGTCGGTTCCGGGGAGCTGTTTTTT CASSSDRVGSGELFF
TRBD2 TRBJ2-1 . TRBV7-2 TGTGCCAGCAACACTTTAGCGGGTGAGCAGTTCTTC CASNTLAGEQFF
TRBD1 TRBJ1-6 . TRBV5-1 TGCGCCAGCAGCTTGCCAGGGGGTAATTCACCCCTCCACTTT CASSLPGGNSPLHF
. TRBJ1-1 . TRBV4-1 TGCGCCAGCAGCCAAGAACCGGGGGACACTGAAGCTTTCTTT CASSQEPGDTEAFF
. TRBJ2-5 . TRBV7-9 TGTGCCAGCAGCTTAGAACTAGCGGGGACAGGGAAAAGACAAGAGACCCAGTACTTC CASSLELAGTGKRQETQYF
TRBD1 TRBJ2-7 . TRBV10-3 TGTGCCATCAGTGAGTCGATCACAGGGGACGAGCAGTACTTC CAISESITGDEQYF
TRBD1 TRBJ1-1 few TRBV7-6 TGTGCCAGCAGCTTAGGGACAGGGGGGAACACTGAAGCTTTCTTT CASSLGTGGNTEAFF